This T cell receptor beta chain is drawn from a study of PD-L1 blockade in urothelial cancer. Study overall: Prior exposure to chemotherapy in patients amounted to 0 to 3 regimens received.

The time point: pretreatment peripheral blood. CDR1 and CDR2 (germline): MNHNS, SASEGT. This CDR3 contains 13 residues. Deletions cut 0 bases from V and 10 bases from J, with 12 bases between. Using immunoSEQ multiplex PCR, the repertoire was profiled, and TCRdb retains in-frame clones only, with some absent. The sample carries about 52,000 clones, approximately 72% recorded once. This clone was recorded a few times. The antigen is not known. Study results and limitations: Stronger expansion of tumor-associated clones in blood at 3 weeks distinguished durable-benefit patients. Blood TCR clonality below the median before treatment was a predictor of better survival.

The chain carries TRBV6-1 and TRBJ1-2, with D unresolved. The clonotype comes from a man between 65 and 85 years old with urothelial cancer. The sample in question was PBMCs, obtained around atezolizumab (anti-PD-L1) treatment. The CDR3 DNA reads as TGTGCCAGCAGTGAAGCGCTAGTCAGCGACTACACCTTC. It encodes CASSEALVSDYTF.